A single sample gave rise to the 30 T cell receptor beta chains below, sequenced in a study of blood T cell repertoires in COVID-19. TCRdb's table, derived via immunoSEQ multiplex PCR, lists solely in-frame clones and lacks some. Among 300,000 to 400,000 clones listed, roughly 86% were seen once. What was sequenced was peripheral blood. The origin of the receptors is a man younger than 45 with COVID-19, enrolled during active disease.

The chain combines TRBV6-2 or TRBV6-3 with TRBJ2-7; no reliable D call. The ends were cut back, 4 bases at V and 0 bases at J, with 16 bases in the middle. Germline V CDR1 and CDR2: MNHEY, SVGEGT. The CDR3 is 16 amino acids. In DNA, the CDR3 is TGTGCCAGCAGTTCGCTACTCCTAAGGAGCTCCTACGAGCAGTACTTC. It specifies CASSSLLLRSSYEQYF.

This clone has just one count. This sequence joins TRBV7-8 and TRBJ1-2; D gene unclear. The germline V and J ends were trimmed by 2 bases and 4 bases, with 11 bases remaining between them. Germline V lookup: CDR1 SGHVS, CDR2 FQNEAQ. The CDR3 consists of 14 residues. CDR3: CASSLSELSYGYTF. The CDR3 bases are TGTGCCAGCAGCTTATCCGAACTGAGCTATGGCTACACCTTC. Full variable domain (rest looked up from reference TRBV7-8 and TRBJ1-2): GAGVSQSPRYKVAKRGQDVALRCDPISGHVSLFWYQQALGQGPEFLTYFQNEAQLDKSGLPSDRFFAERPEGSVSTLKIQRTQQEDSAVYLCASSLSELSYGYTFGSGTRLTVV.

The CDR3 coding sequence is TGTGCCAGCAGTGAAGCGATCATAGGGACTAGCTATGGCTACACCTTC. It codes for CASSEAIIGTSYGYTF. This chain connects TRBV6-1 to TRBJ1-2; maybe TRBD1 (5 bases). Trimming removed 0 bases at V and 4 bases at J, with 15 bases between. Germline V CDR1 and CDR2: MNHNS, SASEGT. The CDR3 length is 16 residues.

This clone was detected only once. The chain recombines TRBV6-6 with TRBJ1-1; D gene unclear. V was shortened by 4 bases and J by 5 bases, with 11 bases between the two germline ends. Germline CDR1 MNHNY, CDR2 SVGAGI (reference sequence). The CDR3 is 13 amino acids. In DNA form, the CDR3 reads TGTGCCAGCAGTTTGGGCCCCCGGACTGAAGCTTTCTTT. Protein: CASSLGPRTEAFF.

This rearrangement joins TRBV14 to TRBJ2-3; D perhaps matches TRBD2 (6 bases). With 2 bases removed from V and 1 base from J, the gap between germline ends came to 13 bases. Germline CDR1 and CDR2: SGHDN and FVKESK. The CDR3 has 16 residues. The DNA for the CDR3 is TGTGCCAGCAGCCAAATGAGGGGACTGGGCACAGATACGCAGTATTTT. Its protein is CASSQMRGLGTDTQYF.

The J gene is TRBJ2-3, the V gene TRBV6-2 or TRBV6-3; 7 nucleotides align to TRBD2. CDR3 size: 16 residues. With 6 bases clipped from V and 5 bases from J, the junction kept 14 bases outside the gene matches. Germline V lookup: CDR1 MNHEY, CDR2 SVGEGT. CDR3 residues: CASSLEASGVVDTQYF. CDR3 nucleotides: TGTGCCAGCAGCCTCGAGGCCAGCGGGGTAGTAGATACGCAGTATTTT.

In this sample, this clone turned up once. V usage is TRBV7-6 and J usage is TRBJ2-2; TRBD1 aligns across 9 bases. Germline CDR1 reads SGHVS; CDR2 reads FNYEAQ. This CDR3 comprises 17 residues. The ends lost 4 bases at V and 7 bases at J; junction bases unmatched: 13. DNA of the CDR3: TGTGCCAGCAGCTCCCCCCCCGGGACAGGGTACATCGGGGAGCTGTTTTTT. Amino acid sequence: CASSSPPGTGYIGELFF.

The chain joins TRBV28 to TRBJ1-2; TRBD1 matches 9 bases. With 2 bases clipped from V and 7 bases from J, the junction kept 8 bases outside the gene matches. The CDR3 consists of 15 residues. Germline CDR1 MDHEN, CDR2 SYDVKM. The CDR3 spells CASSLTGQGLGGYTF. CDR3 nucleotides: TGTGCCAGCAGTTTAACGGGACAGGGATTGGGTGGCTACACCTTC.

The chain combines TRBV28 with TRBJ1-1; no clear D gene. This CDR3 contains 15 residues. Trimming pared 2 bases from V and 7 bases from J, leaving 17 bases between. The germline V gene encodes CDR1 MDHEN and CDR2 SYDVKM. As DNA, the CDR3 is TGTGCCAGCAGTTTAATTTCGATGAGGGTAGGTGAAGCTTTCTTT. Protein product: CASSLISMRVGEAFF.

This clone was recorded only once. The J gene is TRBJ2-3, the V gene TRBV7-8; 7 bases line up with TRBD1. Germline loops: CDR1 SGHVS, CDR2 FQNEAQ. The ends lost 4 bases at V and 2 bases at J; junction bases unmatched: 9. The CDR3 sequence is 16 residues long. The CDR3 is CASSSRWGTVTDTQYF. The CDR3 DNA is TGTGCCAGCAGCTCGCGGTGGGGGACAGTCACAGATACGCAGTATTTT.

The CDR3 here is CASRLTGDQPQHF. For the CDR3, the DNA is TGTGCCAGCAGATTGACAGGAGATCAGCCCCAGCATTTT. The V gene is TRBV2, the J gene TRBJ1-5, with TRBD1 as a possible D gene (6 bases). The germline CDR1 and CDR2 sequences are SNHLY and FYNNEI. The CDR3 is 13 amino acids. Trimming took off 6 bases at V and 5 bases at J, with 11 bases between the two ends.

This clone was detected only once. The chain couples TRBV7-2 to TRBJ1-5, with D tentatively TRBD1 (5 bases). Germline V gene data show CDR1 as SGHTA and CDR2 as FQGNSA. The CDR3 totals 15 residues. The V end lost 2 bases, the J end lost 4 bases, and 12 bases lay between the germline ends. CDR3 protein: CASSLQGVPNQPQHF. The CDR3 DNA is TGTGCCAGCAGCTTACAGGGTGTTCCGAATCAGCCCCAGCATTTT.

This rearrangement joins TRBV15 to TRBJ2-1, with no clear D. Trimming stripped 9 bases from V and 0 bases from J, with 6 bases between. The CDR3 totals 12 residues. CDR1 and CDR2 from the germline V gene are LNHNV and YYDKDF (reference sequence). The CDR3 region is CATSYSYNEQFF. CDR3 nucleotides: TGTGCCACAAGCTACTCCTACAATGAGCAGTTCTTC.

The CDR3 sequence: CASSQNNNQPQHF. DNA of the CDR3: TGTGCCAGCAGCCAAAATAATAATCAGCCCCAGCATTTT. The gene calls are TRBV14 and TRBJ1-5; no firm D call. Trimming cost V 2 bases and J 4 bases, with 6 bases left between them. The CDR3 extends over 13 amino acids. Germline-derived CDR1 and CDR2 are SGHDN and FVKESK.

The chain recombines TRBV7-9 with TRBJ1-3, with 8 bases identical to TRBD1. The CDR3 totals 17 residues. Germline CDR1 reads SEHNR; CDR2 reads FQNEAQ (reference sequence). Unmatched junction bases numbered 6, after V lost 2 bases and J lost 0 bases. DNA for the CDR3: TGTGCCAGCAGCTTATTAAGACAGGGGTTCTCTGGAAACACCATATATTTT. Translation gives CASSLLRQGFSGNTIYF.

Worth noting for this clone: Other DNA sequences within the sample encode an identical CDR3. The chain joins TRBV12-3 or TRBV12-4 to TRBJ2-1; TRBD1 matches at 7 bases. The CDR3 is made up of 13 amino acids. Unmatched junction bases numbered 1, after V lost 2 bases and J lost 6 bases. In DNA, the CDR3 is TGTGCCAGCAGTTTACGACAGGGCAATGAGCAGTTCTTC. Residues: CASSLRQGNEQFF.

V usage is TRBV24-1 and J usage is TRBJ2-3; 10 bases agree with TRBD2. Germline V lookup: CDR1 KGHDR, CDR2 SFDVKD. The CDR3 contains 15 residues. V lost 4 bases, J lost 6 bases, and 6 bases stayed unmatched. DNA of the CDR3: TGTGCCACCAGTGACGGACTAGCGGAGGCGGATACGCAGTATTTT. This gives the protein CATSDGLAEADTQYF.

This chain links TRBV9 with TRBJ2-4; TRBD1 matches at 9 bases. CDR1 is SGDLS and CDR2 is YYNGEE in the germline V gene. J gave up 2 bases and V 1 base, and 13 bases lay outside the gene matches. The CDR3 sequence is 19 residues long. This chain's CDR3 is CASSVRQGTGTISKNIQYF. The CDR3 DNA is TGTGCCAGCAGCGTACGACAAGGGACAGGGACGATATCCAAAAACATTCAGTACTTC.

The chain employs TRBV10-2 and TRBJ1-1; no firm D call. The CDR3 covers 14 residues. Germline V gene data show CDR1 as WSHSY and CDR2 as SAAADI. Between the trimmed V and J ends, which lost 0 bases and 0 bases, there was a span of 5 bases. CDR3 sequence reads: CASSESDLNTEAFF. Here the CDR3 DNA reads TGCGCCAGCAGTGAGTCGGACTTGAACACTGAAGCTTTCTTT.

The gene calls are TRBV18 and TRBJ2-7; 9 bases agree with TRBD2. The V and J ends lost 5 bases and 2 bases, in that order; junction bases with no gene match: 10. The germline CDR1 and CDR2 sequences are KGHSH and LQKENI. This CDR3 has 16 residues. As DNA, the CDR3 is TGTGCCAGCTCATTTTATAGCGGGGGCCCTGCCTACGAGCAGTACTTC. It yields the protein CASSFYSGGPAYEQYF.

V usage is TRBV19 and J usage is TRBJ2-7; 7 bases map to TRBD1. Germline trimming cut 3 bases from V and 1 base from J; bases unmatched to any gene: 0. The CDR3 spans 13 residues. In germline, CDR1 is LNHDA, CDR2 SQIVND (reference sequence). CDR3 nucleotide sequence: TGTGCCAGTAGTATGACAGGGTCCTACGAGCAGTACTTC. Translating gives CASSMTGSYEQYF.

This clone showed up just once. The chain links TRBV6-5 to TRBJ1-2; 9 bases are a match to TRBD1. In germline, CDR1 is MNHEY, CDR2 SVGAGI. Germline trimming cut 2 bases from V and 7 bases from J; bases unmatched to any gene: 5. The CDR3 totals 14 residues. In DNA, the CDR3 is TGTGCCAGCAGTTACATGGACAGGGGTGGTGGCTACACCTTC. Amino acids: CASSYMDRGGGYTF.

This clone has a single count. This chain joins TRBV28 and TRBJ2-1; tentative D call: TRBD2 (6 bases). V was clipped by 4 bases and J by 9 bases, with 16 bases between them. The CDR3 sequence is 14 residues long. Germline-derived CDR1 and CDR2 are MDHEN and SYDVKM. The CDR3 loop is CASSSGRWGVEQFF. The CDR3 nucleotides are TGTGCCAGCAGTTCAGGTCGGTGGGGGGTTGAGCAGTTCTTC.

The chain links TRBV6-5 to TRBJ1-4, with D maybe TRBD1 (5 bases). V lost 2 bases, J lost 0 bases, and 7 bases lay in between. Germline loops: CDR1 MNHEY, CDR2 SVGAGI. CDR3 length: 15 residues. CDR3 sequence (DNA): TGTGCCAGCAGTTACACAGGACCAACTAATGAAAAACTGTTTTTT. Amino acids: CASSYTGPTNEKLFF.

The V and J genes are TRBV7-2 and TRBJ1-1; D unresolved. Trimming cost V 2 bases and J 1 base, with 5 bases left between them. Per the germline V gene, CDR1 is SGHTA and CDR2 is FQGNSA. The CDR3 consists of 13 residues. The CDR3 here is CASSLRRNTEAFF. CDR3 sequence (DNA): TGTGCCAGCAGCTTACGGAGGAACACTGAAGCTTTCTTT.

This chain connects TRBV5-1 to TRBJ2-5; 11 positions agree with TRBD2. CDR1 and CDR2 (germline): SGHRS, YFSETQ. The CDR3 totals 17 residues. Trimming took 4 bases from V and 5 from J; bases not matched to a gene: 13. The CDR3 coding sequence is TGCGCCAGCAGCCTGGTGGGTAGCGGGGGGGCCGAGGAGACCCAGTACTTC. Translation gives CASSLVGSGGAEETQYF.

J is TRBJ1-2 and V is TRBV7-9, with TRBD1 matching over 7 bases. There are 13 residues in the CDR3. The germline gives CDR1 SEHNR, CDR2 FQNEAQ (reference sequence). V trimming: 7 bases; J trimming: 8 bases; junction bases outside the gene matches: 10. DNA for the CDR3: TGTGCCAGCACCTACCTCAGGGGGACGGGCTACACCTTC. It yields the protein CASTYLRGTGYTF.

This clone occurred once. The chain employs TRBV5-6 and TRBJ1-5, with D unresolved. V was pared by 5 bases and J by 1 base, with 13 bases between. CDR3 size: 15 residues. In germline, CDR1 is SGHDT, CDR2 YYEEEE. The CDR3 is CASSLPGGSNQPQHF. DNA of the CDR3: TGTGCCAGCAGTCTGCCGGGAGGGAGCAATCAGCCCCAGCATTTT.

The chain employs TRBV12-2 and TRBJ2-1; the D call in the table, TRBD2, was not verified against the DNA. TRBV12-2 is deemed a pseudogene. There are 12 residues in the CDR3. The CDR3 loop is CASRLGLAEQFF. CDR3 coding DNA: TGTGCAAGTCGCTTGGGACTAGCGGAGCAGTTCTTC.

The chain is built from TRBV5-6 and TRBJ2-6; D unresolved. The CDR3 extends over 16 amino acids. V lost 0 bases and J 0 bases, leaving 7 bases between the germline ends. Germline V gives CDR1 SGHDT, CDR2 YYEEEE. The CDR3 bases are TGTGCCAGCAGCTTGGTGGGCCTCTCTGGGGCCAACGTCCTGACTTTC. The encoded protein is CASSLVGLSGANVLTF.